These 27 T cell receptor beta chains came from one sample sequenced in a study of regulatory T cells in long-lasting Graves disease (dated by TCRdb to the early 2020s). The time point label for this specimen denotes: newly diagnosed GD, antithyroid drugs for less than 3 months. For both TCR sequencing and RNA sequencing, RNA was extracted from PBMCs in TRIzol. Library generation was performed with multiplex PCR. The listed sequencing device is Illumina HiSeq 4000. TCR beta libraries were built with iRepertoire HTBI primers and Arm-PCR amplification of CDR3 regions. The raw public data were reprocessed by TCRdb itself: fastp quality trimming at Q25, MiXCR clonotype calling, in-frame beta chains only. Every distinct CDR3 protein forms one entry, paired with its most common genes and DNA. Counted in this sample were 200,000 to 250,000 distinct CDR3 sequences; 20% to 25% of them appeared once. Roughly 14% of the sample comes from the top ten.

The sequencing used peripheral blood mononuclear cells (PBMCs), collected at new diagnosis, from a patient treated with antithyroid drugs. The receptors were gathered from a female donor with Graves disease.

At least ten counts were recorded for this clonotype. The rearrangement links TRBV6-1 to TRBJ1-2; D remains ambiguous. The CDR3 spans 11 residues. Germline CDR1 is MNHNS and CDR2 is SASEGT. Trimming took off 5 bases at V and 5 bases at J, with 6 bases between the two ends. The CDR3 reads CASSPAYGYTF. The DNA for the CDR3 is TGTGCCAGCAGTCCCGCGTATGGCTACACCTTC.

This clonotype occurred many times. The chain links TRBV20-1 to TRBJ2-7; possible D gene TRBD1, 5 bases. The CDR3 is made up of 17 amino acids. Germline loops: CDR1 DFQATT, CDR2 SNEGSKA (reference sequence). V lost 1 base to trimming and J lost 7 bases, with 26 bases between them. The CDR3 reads CSARARVRASKTGEQYF. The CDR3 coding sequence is TGCAGTGCTAGAGCCAGGGTCCGGGCCTCTAAGACCGGAGAGCAGTACTTC.

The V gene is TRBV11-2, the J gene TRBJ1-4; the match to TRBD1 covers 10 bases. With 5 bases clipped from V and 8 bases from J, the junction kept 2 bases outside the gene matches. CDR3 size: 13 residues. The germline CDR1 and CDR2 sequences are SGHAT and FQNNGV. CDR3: CASSKTGGEKLFF. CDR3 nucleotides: TGTGCCAGCAGCAAGACAGGGGGCGAAAAACTGTTTTTT.

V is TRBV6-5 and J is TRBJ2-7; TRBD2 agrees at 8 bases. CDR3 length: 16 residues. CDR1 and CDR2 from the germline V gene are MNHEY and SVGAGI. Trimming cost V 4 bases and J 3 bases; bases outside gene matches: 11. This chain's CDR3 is CASSLLRREAGYEQYF. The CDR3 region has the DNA TGTGCCAGCAGTTTACTACGGCGGGAGGCCGGCTACGAGCAGTACTTC.

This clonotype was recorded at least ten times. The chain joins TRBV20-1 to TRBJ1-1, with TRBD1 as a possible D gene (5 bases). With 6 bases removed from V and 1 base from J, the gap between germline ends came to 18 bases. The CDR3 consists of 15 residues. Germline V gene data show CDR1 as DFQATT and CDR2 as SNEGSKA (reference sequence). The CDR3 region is CSASPGMSANTEAFF. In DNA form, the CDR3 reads TGCAGTGCCTCTCCAGGGATGAGTGCGAACACTGAAGCTTTCTTT.

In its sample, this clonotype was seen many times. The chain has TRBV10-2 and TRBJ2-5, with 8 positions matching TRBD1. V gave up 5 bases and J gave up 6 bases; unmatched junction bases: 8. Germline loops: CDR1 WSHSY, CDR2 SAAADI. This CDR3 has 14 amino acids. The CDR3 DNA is TGCGCCAGCAGTAGGCCAGGACAGGGTCAGACCCAGTACTTC. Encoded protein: CASSRPGQGQTQYF.

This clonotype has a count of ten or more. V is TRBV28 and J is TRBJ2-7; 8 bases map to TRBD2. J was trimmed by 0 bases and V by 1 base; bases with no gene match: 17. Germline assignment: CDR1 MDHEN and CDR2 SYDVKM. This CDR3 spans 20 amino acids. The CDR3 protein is CASSLFGGVGGGRSSYEQYF. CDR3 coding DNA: TGTGCCAGCAGTTTATTCGGCGGCGTCGGGGGGGGCCGTAGCTCCTACGAGCAGTACTTC.

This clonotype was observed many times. For the CDR3, the DNA is TGCGCCAGCAGTGAGGGACAGGGGTCTTACAATGAGCAGTTCTTC. The encoded protein is CASSEGQGSYNEQFF. The J gene is TRBJ2-1, the V gene TRBV10-1, with 9 nucleotides matching TRBD1. The length of the CDR3 is 15 residues. Germline V gives CDR1 WNHNN, CDR2 SYGVQD (reference sequence). V lost 2 bases to trimming and J lost 4 bases; unmatched junction nucleotides: 3.

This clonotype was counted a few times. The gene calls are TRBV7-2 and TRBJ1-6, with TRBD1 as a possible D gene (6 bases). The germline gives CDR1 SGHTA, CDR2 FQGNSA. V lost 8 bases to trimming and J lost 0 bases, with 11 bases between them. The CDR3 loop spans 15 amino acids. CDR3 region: CASGAQGSYNSPLHF. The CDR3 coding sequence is TGTGCCAGCGGTGCACAGGGCTCCTATAATTCACCCCTCCACTTT. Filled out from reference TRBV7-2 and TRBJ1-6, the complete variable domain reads GAGVSQSPSNKVTEKGKDVELRCDPISGHTALYWYRQSLGQGLEFLIYFQGNSAPDKSGLPSDRFSAERTGGSVSTLTIQRTQQEDSAVYLCASGAQGSYNSPLHFGNGTRLTVT.

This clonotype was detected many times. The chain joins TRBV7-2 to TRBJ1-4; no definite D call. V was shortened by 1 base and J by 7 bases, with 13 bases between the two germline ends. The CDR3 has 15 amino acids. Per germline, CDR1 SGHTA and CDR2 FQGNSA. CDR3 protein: CASSLVPSFREKLFF. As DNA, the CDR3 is TGTGCCAGCAGCTTAGTTCCAAGTTTCCGTGAAAAACTGTTTTTT.

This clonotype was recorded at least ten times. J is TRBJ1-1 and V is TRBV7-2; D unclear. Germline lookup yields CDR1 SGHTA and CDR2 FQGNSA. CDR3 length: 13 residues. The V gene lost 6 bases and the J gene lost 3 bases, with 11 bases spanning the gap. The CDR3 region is CASSLSADTEAFF. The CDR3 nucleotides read TGTGCCAGCAGTTTATCGGCTGACACTGAAGCTTTCTTT.

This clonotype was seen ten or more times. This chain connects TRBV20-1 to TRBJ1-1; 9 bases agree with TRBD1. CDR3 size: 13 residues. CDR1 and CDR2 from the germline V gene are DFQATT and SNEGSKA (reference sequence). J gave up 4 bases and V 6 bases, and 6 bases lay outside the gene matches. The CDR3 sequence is CSARTGGGTEAFF. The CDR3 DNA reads TGCAGTGCACGAACAGGGGGCGGCACTGAAGCTTTCTTT.

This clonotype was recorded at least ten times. The CDR3, as DNA: TGTGCCAGCAGGGGGATAGGAAAGGGGGACAATCAGCCCCAGCATTTT. It translates to CASRGIGKGDNQPQHF. The rearrangement uses TRBV6-1 and TRBJ1-5, with D tentatively TRBD1 (6 bases). The V gene's germline CDR1 is MNHNS and CDR2 SASEGT. CDR3 length equals 16 residues. Trimming shortened V by 6 bases and J by 3 bases, and 18 bases separated the two germline ends.

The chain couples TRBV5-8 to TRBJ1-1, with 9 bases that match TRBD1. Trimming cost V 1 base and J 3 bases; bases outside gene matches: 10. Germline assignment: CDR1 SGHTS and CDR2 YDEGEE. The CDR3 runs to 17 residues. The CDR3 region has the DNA TGTGCCAGCAGCTTGCCTCGACAGGGGGTAGGGTACACTGAAGCTTTCTTT. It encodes CASSLPRQGVGYTEAFF.

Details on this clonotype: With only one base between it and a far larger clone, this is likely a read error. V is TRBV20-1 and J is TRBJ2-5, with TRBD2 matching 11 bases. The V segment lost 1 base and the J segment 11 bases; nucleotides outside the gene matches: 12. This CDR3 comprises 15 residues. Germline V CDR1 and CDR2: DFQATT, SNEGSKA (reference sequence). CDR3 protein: CSARGTSGSRNEQYF. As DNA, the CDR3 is TGCAGTGCTAGAGGTACTAGCGGGAGTAGGAATGAGCAGTACTTC.

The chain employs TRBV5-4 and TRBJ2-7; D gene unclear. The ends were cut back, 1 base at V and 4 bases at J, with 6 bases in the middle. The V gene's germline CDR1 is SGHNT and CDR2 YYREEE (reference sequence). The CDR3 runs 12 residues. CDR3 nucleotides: TGTGCCAGCAGCTTGTCAGAGTACGAGCAGTACTTC. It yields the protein CASSLSEYEQYF. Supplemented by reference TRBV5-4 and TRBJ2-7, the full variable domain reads ETGVTQSPTHLIKTRGQQVTLRCSSQSGHNTVSWYQQALGQGPQFIFQYYREEENGRGNFPPRFSGLQFPNYSSELNVNALELDDSALYLCASSLSEYEQYFGPGTRLTVT.

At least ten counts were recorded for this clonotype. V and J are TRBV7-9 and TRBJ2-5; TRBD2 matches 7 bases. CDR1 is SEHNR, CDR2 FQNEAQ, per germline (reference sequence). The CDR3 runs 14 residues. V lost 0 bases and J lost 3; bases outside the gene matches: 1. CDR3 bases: TGTGCCAGCAGCTTAGCCGGACTAGAAGAGACCCAGTACTTC. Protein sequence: CASSLAGLEETQYF.

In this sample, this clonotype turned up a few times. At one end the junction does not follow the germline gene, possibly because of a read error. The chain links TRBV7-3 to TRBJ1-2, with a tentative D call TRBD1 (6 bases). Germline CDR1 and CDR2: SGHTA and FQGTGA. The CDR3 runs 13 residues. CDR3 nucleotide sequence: TGTGCCAGCAGCCCTGCGGGGGGCTGGGGCTACGCCTTC. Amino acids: CASSPAGGWGYAF.

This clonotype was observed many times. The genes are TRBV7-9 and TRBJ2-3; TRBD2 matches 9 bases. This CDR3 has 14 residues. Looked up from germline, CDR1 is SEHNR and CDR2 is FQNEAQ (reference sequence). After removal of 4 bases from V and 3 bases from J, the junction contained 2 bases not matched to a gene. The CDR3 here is CASSSLAGTDTQYF. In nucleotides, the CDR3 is TGTGCCAGCAGCTCGCTAGCGGGAACAGATACGCAGTATTTT.

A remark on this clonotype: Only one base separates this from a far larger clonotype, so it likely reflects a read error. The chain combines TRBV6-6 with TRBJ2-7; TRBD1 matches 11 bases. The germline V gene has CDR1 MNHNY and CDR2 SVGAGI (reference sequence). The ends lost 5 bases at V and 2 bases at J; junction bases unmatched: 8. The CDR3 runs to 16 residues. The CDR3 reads CASSASPGQGAYEQYF. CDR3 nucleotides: TGTGCCAGCAGTGCATCTCCGGGACAGGGGGCCTACGAGCAGTACTTC.

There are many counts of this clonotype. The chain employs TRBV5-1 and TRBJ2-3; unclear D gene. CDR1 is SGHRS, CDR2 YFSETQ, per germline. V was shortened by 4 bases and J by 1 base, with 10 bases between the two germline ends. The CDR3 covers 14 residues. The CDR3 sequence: CASSRSSGTDTQYF. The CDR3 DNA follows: TGCGCCAGCAGCCGGAGTTCAGGCACAGATACGCAGTATTTT.

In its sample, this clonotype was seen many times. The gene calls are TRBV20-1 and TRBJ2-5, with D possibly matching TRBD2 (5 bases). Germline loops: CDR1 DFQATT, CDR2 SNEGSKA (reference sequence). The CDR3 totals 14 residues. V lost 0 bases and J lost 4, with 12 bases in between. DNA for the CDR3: TGCAGTGCTAGAGATCACGGAGGAGGAGAGACCCAGTACTTC. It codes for CSARDHGGGETQYF.

The CDR3 DNA sequence: TGCGCCAGCAGCCCTGGACTAGTGCGTTCCAATGAGCAGTTCTTC. This gives the protein CASSPGLVRSNEQFF. The chain employs TRBV4-1 and TRBJ2-1; 7 bases are a match to TRBD2. V dropped 4 bases and J dropped 6; count of bases not matched to a gene: 9. CDR3 length: 15 residues. CDR1 is MGHRA, CDR2 YSYEKL, per germline.

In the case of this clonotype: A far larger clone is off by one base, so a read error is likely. The CDR3 sequence is CASSKWVGGTYEQYF. The CDR3 DNA follows: TGCGCCAGCAGTAAGTGGGTCGGGGGAACCTACGAGCAGTACTTC. The chain links TRBV6-4 to TRBJ2-7; possible D gene TRBD2, 6 bases. Germline V gene data show CDR1 as MRHNA and CDR2 as SNTAGT. This CDR3 has 15 amino acids.

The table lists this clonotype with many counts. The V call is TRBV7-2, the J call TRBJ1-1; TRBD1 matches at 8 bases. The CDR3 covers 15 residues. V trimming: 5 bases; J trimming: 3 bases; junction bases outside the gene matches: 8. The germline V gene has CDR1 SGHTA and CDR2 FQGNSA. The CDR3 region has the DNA TGTGCCAGCAGCCCACAGGGGGTTGAGTACACTGAAGCTTTCTTT. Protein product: CASSPQGVEYTEAFF.

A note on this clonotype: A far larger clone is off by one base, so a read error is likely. The CDR3, as DNA: TGTGCCAGCAGTCCCTGGGGAGGGGGGTCCTACGAGCAGTTCTTC. Translation gives CASSPWGGGSYEQFF. The chain combines TRBV6-1 with TRBJ2-1, with a possible D match to TRBD2 (7 bases). This CDR3 is built from 15 residues. The V gene lost 5 bases and the J gene lost 10 bases, with 21 bases spanning the gap. CDR1 is MNHNS and CDR2 is SASEGT in the germline V gene.

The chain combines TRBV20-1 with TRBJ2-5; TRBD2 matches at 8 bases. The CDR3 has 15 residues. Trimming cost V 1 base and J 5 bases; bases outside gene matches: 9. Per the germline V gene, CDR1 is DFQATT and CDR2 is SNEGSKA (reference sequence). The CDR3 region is CSARVSSGSRETQYF. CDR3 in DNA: TGCAGTGCTAGAGTGTCCAGCGGGAGTAGGGAGACCCAGTACTTC.